A single sample is the source of the 9 T cell receptor beta chains below, sequenced in a study of blood T cell repertoires in COVID-19. The assay was immunoSEQ multiplex PCR, and TCRdb's table has in-frame clones only and misses some. The repertoire holds about 240,000 clones, with roughly 90% as singletons. The sequenced sample consisted of PBMCs or T cells enriched from blood (not recorded which). These receptors were collected from a woman between 25 and 40 years old who had recovered from COVID-19.

This chain joins TRBV28 and TRBJ1-2; a weak D match, TRBD1 (5 bases). CDR3 length: 15 residues. The germline V and J ends were trimmed by 3 bases and 4 bases, with 15 bases remaining between them. Germline V CDR1 and CDR2: MDHEN, SYDVKM. The CDR3 here is CASSFRASGFYGYTF. CDR3 sequence (DNA): TGTGCCAGCAGTTTCAGGGCGTCAGGGTTCTATGGCTACACCTTC.

The rearrangement uses TRBV2 and TRBJ2-7, with D tentatively TRBD2 (6 bases). Germline V gene sequence: CDR1 SNHLY, CDR2 FYNNEI. V shed 4 bases and J shed 3 bases, with 19 bases lying between them. This CDR3 contains 16 residues. CDR3 protein: CASSANSGTDRYEQYF. The CDR3 coding sequence is TGTGCCAGCAGTGCCAACTCCGGGACTGATCGCTACGAGCAGTACTTC. Full variable domain (rest looked up from reference TRBV2 and TRBJ2-7): EPEVTQTPSHQVTQMGQEVILRCVPISNHLYFYWYRQILGQKVEFLVSFYNNEISEKSEIFDDQFSVERPDGSNFTLKIRSTKLEDSAMYFCASSANSGTDRYEQYFGPGTRLTVT.

The chain uses TRBV9 and TRBJ1-1; D is ambiguous. The V end was cut by 0 bases, the J end by 3 bases, with 12 bases between. The CDR3 is 15 residues long. Looked up from germline, CDR1 is SGDLS and CDR2 is YYNGEE. CDR3 protein: CASSVAPRSYTEAFF. The CDR3 DNA follows: TGTGCCAGCAGCGTAGCCCCCAGGTCCTACACTGAAGCTTTCTTT.

The gene calls are TRBV7-2 and TRBJ1-5, with D perhaps TRBD1 (5 bases). CDR3 length equals 15 residues. The V end was cut by 0 bases, the J end by 7 bases, with 13 bases between. The germline V gene encodes CDR1 SGHTA and CDR2 FQGNSA. CDR3 DNA sequence: TGTGCCAGCAGCTTAGCGGCGGGGGTTGGGCAGCCCCAGCATTTT. Translation: CASSLAAGVGQPQHF.

V usage is TRBV7-2 and J usage is TRBJ2-6, with D perhaps matching TRBD2 (6 bases). The CDR3 runs 19 residues. V was cut by 1 base and J by 0 bases, with 16 bases left in between. Germline-derived CDR1 and CDR2 are SGHTA and FQGNSA. CDR3 sequence (DNA): TGTGCCAGCAGCTTAGTGACGTTTTTGGGGGGCTCTGGGGCCAACGTCCTGACTTTC. Its protein product is CASSLVTFLGGSGANVLTF.

The CDR3 sequence is CSTRDRRAEAFF. CDR3 nucleotide sequence: TGCAGCACCCGGGACAGGAGGGCTGAAGCTTTCTTT. The chain combines TRBV29-1 with TRBJ1-1; 8 bases line up with TRBD1. Germline V gives CDR1 SQVTM, CDR2 ANQGSEA. With 8 bases clipped from V and 6 bases from J, the junction kept 8 bases outside the gene matches. This CDR3 contains 12 residues. Using reference TRBV29-1 and TRBJ1-1 for the parts outside the CDR3, the full variable domain is SAVISQKPSRDICQRGTSLTIQCQVDSQVTMMFWYRQQPGQSLTLIATANQGSEATYESGFVIDKFPISRPNLTFSTLTVSNMSPEDSSIYLCSTRDRRAEAFFGQGTRLTVV.

This clone was seen only a few times. The V call is TRBV5-1, the J call TRBJ1-2; 11 bases are a match to TRBD1. CDR1 is SGHRS and CDR2 is YFSETQ in the germline V gene. This CDR3 region has 17 residues. Trimming cost V 3 bases and J 8 bases; bases outside gene matches: 15. The CDR3 region has the DNA TGCGCCAGCAGCTGGAGGACAGGGGGCGAGGTCGGTTCAGGCTACACCTTC. This sequence encodes CASSWRTGGEVGSGYTF.

The chain recombines TRBV7-3 with TRBJ2-1; weak D call: TRBD2 (5 bases). The CDR3 runs 15 residues. Germline CDR1 reads SGHTA; CDR2 reads FQGTGA. Trimming stripped 5 bases from V and 7 bases from J, with 18 bases between. CDR3 nucleotides: TGTGCCAGCAGCCGATCCGGGAAACCCTCTAATGAGCAGTTCTTC. This codes for CASSRSGKPSNEQFF.

The sample holds many counts of this clone. This chain joins TRBV6-1 and TRBJ1-1; D gene uncertain. Trimming shortened V by 2 bases and J by 1 base, and 5 bases separated the two germline ends. The germline CDR1 and CDR2 sequences are MNHNS and SASEGT. This CDR3 spans 13 amino acids. In nucleotides, the CDR3 is TGTGCCAGCAGTGAACAGAAGAACACTGAAGCTTTCTTT. The encoded protein is CASSEQKNTEAFF.